The 10 T cell receptor beta chains below come from one sample, sequenced in a study of technical replicates of blood from a handful of donors. Some clones are missing from TCRdb's copy, which holds only in-frame ones; the method was immunoSEQ multiplex PCR. The sample holds 60,000 to 90,000 clones, approximately 92% seen once. The sequencing sample was made of T cells isolated from PBMCs. The origin of the receptors is a human donor in good health.

The chain carries TRBV29-1 and TRBJ2-7, with TRBD1 identical over 10 bases. Germline V gene lookup returns CDR1 SQVTM and CDR2 ANQGSEA. The CDR3 is 13 residues long. The V and J ends lost 8 bases and 1 base, in that order; junction bases with no gene match: 5. CDR3 in amino acids: CSTGQGGSYEQYF. The CDR3 DNA follows: TGCAGCACCGGACAGGGGGGGTCCTACGAGCAGTACTTC.

CDR3 in amino acids: CASSTGAKMNTEAFF. CDR3 nucleotides: TGTGCCAGCAGCACAGGAGCTAAGATGAACACTGAAGCTTTCTTT. The gene calls are TRBV11-2 and TRBJ1-1, with D perhaps matching TRBD1 (5 bases). With 5 bases removed from V and 0 bases from J, the gap between germline ends came to 13 bases. CDR1 SGHAT and CDR2 FQNNGV come from the germline V gene. The CDR3 runs to 15 residues. The variable domain in full, completed from reference TRBV11-2 and TRBJ1-1, reads EAGVAQSPRYKIIEKRQSVAFWCNPISGHATLYWYQQILGQGPKLLIQFQNNGVVDDSQLPKDRFSAERLKGVDSTLKIQPAKLEDSAVYLCASSTGAKMNTEAFFGQGTRLTVV.

V usage is TRBV18 and J usage is TRBJ1-2; TRBD1 agrees at 8 bases. The CDR3 has 14 residues. Germline trimming cut 3 bases from V and 4 bases from J; bases unmatched to any gene: 4. Germline-derived CDR1 and CDR2 are KGHSH and LQKENI. This CDR3 is CASSPGQGAYGYTF. The CDR3, as DNA: TGTGCCAGCTCACCTGGACAGGGCGCCTATGGCTACACCTTC.

This chain uses TRBV29-1 with TRBJ1-5, with 8 bases fitting TRBD1. The germline gives CDR1 SQVTM, CDR2 ANQGSEA. The CDR3 length is 13 residues. Trimming removed 7 bases from V and 4 bases from J; junction bases left unmatched: 6. CDR3 amino acids: CSARQGPNQPQHF. The CDR3 DNA is TGCAGCGCAAGACAGGGGCCGAATCAGCCCCAGCATTTT.

The chain combines TRBV7-8 with TRBJ2-7, with 7 bases matching TRBD2. Germline assignment: CDR1 SGHVS and CDR2 FQNEAQ. Trimming cost V 5 bases and J 3 bases; bases outside gene matches: 10. The CDR3 is 15 amino acids. The CDR3 sequence is CASSPSPSGNYEQYF. For the CDR3, the DNA is TGTGCCAGCAGCCCCTCCCCTAGCGGAAACTACGAGCAGTACTTC.

The chain combines TRBV5-4 with TRBJ2-3; a weak D match, TRBD2 (6 bases). Trimming pared 4 bases from V and 1 base from J, leaving 16 bases between. Germline CDR1 SGHNT, CDR2 YYREEE (reference sequence). This CDR3 spans 16 amino acids. The CDR3 here is CASSRGLYAGTDTQYF. CDR3 nucleotides: TGTGCCAGCAGCCGGGGACTCTACGCGGGCACAGATACGCAGTATTTT. Filled out from reference TRBV5-4 and TRBJ2-3, the complete variable domain reads ETGVTQSPTHLIKTRGQQVTLRCSSQSGHNTVSWYQQALGQGPQFIFQYYREEENGRGNFPPRFSGLQFPNYSSELNVNALELDDSALYLCASSRGLYAGTDTQYFGPGTRLTVL.

J is TRBJ1-3 and V is TRBV19; D unresolved. This CDR3 contains 14 residues. Deletions cut 4 bases from V and 0 bases from J, with 7 bases between. Germline V gene data show CDR1 as LNHDA and CDR2 as SQIVND (reference sequence). The CDR3 sequence is CASSTGSSGNTIYF. DNA of the CDR3: TGTGCCAGTAGTACCGGGAGCTCTGGAAACACCATATATTTT.

The chain is built from TRBV4-1 and TRBJ2-7; TRBD2 agrees at 12 bases. The CDR3 loop spans 15 amino acids. The germline gives CDR1 MGHRA, CDR2 YSYEKL. The trim removed 5 bases at V and 1 base at J, leaving 3 bases unmatched. The chain's CDR3 is CASSRTSGESYEQYF. Here the CDR3 DNA reads TGCGCCAGCAGCAGGACTAGCGGGGAATCCTACGAGCAGTACTTC.

This sequence joins TRBV29-1 and TRBJ2-1, with 10 positions matching TRBD2. The CDR3 is made up of 14 amino acids. V trimming: 6 bases; J trimming: 7 bases; junction bases outside the gene matches: 9. Germline lookup yields CDR1 SQVTM and CDR2 ANQGSEA. CDR3 region: CSVSGTSERNEQFF. CDR3 in DNA: TGCAGCGTCTCCGGGACTAGCGAGAGGAATGAGCAGTTCTTC.

The CDR3 DNA follows: TGTGCCAGCAGCGTAGATGGACAGTTGGCCCAGTACTTC. Translating it yields CASSVDGQLAQYF. This chain connects TRBV9 to TRBJ2-5, with D perhaps matching TRBD1 (6 bases). The ends were cut back, 0 bases at V and 9 bases at J, with 12 bases in the middle. Per germline, CDR1 SGDLS and CDR2 YYNGEE. The CDR3 is made up of 13 amino acids.